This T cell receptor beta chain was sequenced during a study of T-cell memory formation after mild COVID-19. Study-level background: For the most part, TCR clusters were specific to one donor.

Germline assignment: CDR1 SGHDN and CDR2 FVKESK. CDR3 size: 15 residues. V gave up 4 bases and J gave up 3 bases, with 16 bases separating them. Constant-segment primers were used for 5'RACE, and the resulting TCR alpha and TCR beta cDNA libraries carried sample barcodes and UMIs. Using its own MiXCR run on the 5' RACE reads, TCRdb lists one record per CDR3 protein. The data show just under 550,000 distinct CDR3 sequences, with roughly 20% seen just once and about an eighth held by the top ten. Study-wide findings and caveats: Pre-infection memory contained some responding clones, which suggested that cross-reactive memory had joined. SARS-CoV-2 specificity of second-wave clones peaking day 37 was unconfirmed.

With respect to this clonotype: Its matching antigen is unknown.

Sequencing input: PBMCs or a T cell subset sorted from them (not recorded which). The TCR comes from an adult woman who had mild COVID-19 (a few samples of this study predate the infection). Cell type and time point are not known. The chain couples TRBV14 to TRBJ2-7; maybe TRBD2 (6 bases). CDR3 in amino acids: CASSLEGQGYYEQYF. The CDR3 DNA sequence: TGTGCCAGCAGCCTGGAGGGGCAGGGTTACTACGAGCAGTACTTC.